These 30 T cell receptor beta chains came from one sample sequenced in a study of cytomegalovirus exposure and HLA in healthy donors. Amplification used 60 Vbeta primers and 13 Jbeta primers. Clones were read by immunoSEQ multiplex PCR, and TCRdb kept only the in-frame ones, dropping some. The sample lists 130,000 or so clones, about two thirds occurring once. The specimen sequenced was PBMCs. These receptors all come from a middle-aged man in good health and CMV-seropositive.

The chain uses TRBV18 and TRBJ2-7, with 8 bases aligning to TRBD2. The ends lost 3 bases at V and 4 bases at J; junction bases unmatched: 2. The CDR3 is made up of 13 amino acids. The germline V gene encodes CDR1 KGHSH and CDR2 LQKENI. The CDR3 is CASSPGGVYEQYF. CDR3 in DNA: TGTGCCAGCTCACCCGGGGGGGTTTACGAGCAGTACTTC.

This clone was detected only once. The rearrangement uses TRBV19 and TRBJ1-1; 7 nucleotides align to TRBD1. CDR1 is LNHDA and CDR2 is SQIVND in the germline V gene (reference sequence). This CDR3 spans 15 amino acids. The V and J ends lost 5 bases and 0 bases, in that order; junction bases with no gene match: 6. The CDR3, as DNA: TGTGCCAGTAGTGTCACAGGGGCCTTGAACACTGAAGCTTTCTTT. This encodes CASSVTGALNTEAFF.

This clone has only one observation. The gene calls are TRBV2 and TRBJ1-5, with a weak D call TRBD1 (6 bases). CDR3 length: 13 residues. Per the germline V gene, CDR1 is SNHLY and CDR2 is FYNNEI. The V and J ends lost 11 bases and 2 bases respectively, with 13 bases between them. The CDR3 sequence is CAGGGGRNQPQHF. The CDR3 coding sequence is TGTGCCGGGGGAGGGGGGCGCAATCAGCCCCAGCATTTT. Full variable domain (missing parts from reference TRBV2 and TRBJ1-5): EPEVTQTPSHQVTQMGQEVILRCVPISNHLYFYWYRQILGQKVEFLVSFYNNEISEKSEIFDDQFSVERPDGSNFTLKIRSTKLEDSAMYFCAGGGGRNQPQHFGDGTRLSIL.

The CDR3 is CASSRASNTDTQYF. The CDR3 DNA is TGTGCCAGCAGTCGAGCTTCAAACACAGATACGCAGTATTTT. The gene calls are TRBV28 and TRBJ2-3; D is ambiguous. This CDR3 has 14 amino acids. Trimming removed 5 bases at V and 2 bases at J, with 11 bases between. Germline values: CDR1 MDHEN, CDR2 SYDVKM.

Comment on this clone: The junction departs from germline at one end; a sequencing error may be responsible. This chain joins TRBV2 and TRBJ1-4; the match to TRBD1 covers 8 bases. The CDR3 is 14 residues long. Germline CDR1 reads SNHLY; CDR2 reads FYNNEI. CDR3 region: CASSVGGQGRLPVF. The CDR3 DNA follows: TGTGCCAGCAGTGTTGGTGGACAGGGAAGGCTCCCGGTTTTT.

The rearrangement links TRBV2 to TRBJ1-2, with 8 bases lining up with TRBD1. The length of the CDR3 is 13 residues. The germline gives CDR1 SNHLY, CDR2 FYNNEI. Unmatched junction bases numbered 7, after V lost 6 bases and J lost 7 bases. This CDR3 is CASSRDRGGGYTF. Here the CDR3 DNA reads TGTGCCAGCAGCCGAGACAGGGGTGGTGGCTACACCTTC.

On this clone itself: The same CDR3 can be traced to other DNA sequences in this sample. Written as DNA, the CDR3 is TGTGCCTGGAGCGGACAGGGGAATCAGCCCCAGCATTTT. Translation: CAWSGQGNQPQHF. The chain uses TRBV30 and TRBJ1-5, with 9 bases that match TRBD1. Trimming took 3 bases from V and 4 from J; bases not matched to a gene: 1. The CDR3 runs 13 residues. Germline loops: CDR1 GTSNPN, CDR2 SVGIG (reference sequence). The variable domain in full, with the rest retrieved from reference TRBV30 and TRBJ1-5, is SQTIHQWPATLVQPVGSPLSLECTVEGTSNPNLYWYRQAAGRGLQLLFYSVGIGQISSEVPQNLSASRPQDRQFILSSKKLLLSDSGFYLCAWSGQGNQPQHFGDGTRLSIL.

This clone was picked up a small number of times. CDR3 region: CASSVQVNYGYTF. The CDR3 coding sequence is TGTGCCAGCAGCGTACAGGTTAACTATGGCTACACCTTC. The chain uses TRBV9 and TRBJ1-2; no firm D call. Germline V gene data show CDR1 as SGDLS and CDR2 as YYNGEE. CDR3 length: 13 residues. With 1 base removed from V and 1 base from J, the gap between germline ends came to 5 bases.

This chain connects TRBV28 to TRBJ2-7, with D possibly matching TRBD1 (6 bases). This CDR3 contains 14 residues. V was cut by 3 bases and J by 3 bases, with 12 bases left in between. Germline V gene lookup returns CDR1 MDHEN and CDR2 SYDVKM. CDR3 nucleotide sequence: TGTGCCAGCAGTTTGGCAGGGGCCGACTACGAGCAGTACTTC. Protein sequence: CASSLAGADYEQYF.

The gene calls are TRBV19 and TRBJ2-7; 7 nucleotides line up with TRBD1. Trimming cost V 4 bases and J 0 bases; bases outside gene matches: 6. The V gene's germline CDR1 is LNHDA and CDR2 SQIVND (reference sequence). The CDR3 length is 15 residues. Here the CDR3 reads CASSNLGQDSYEQYF. The CDR3 region has the DNA TGTGCCAGTAGTAATTTAGGACAGGACTCCTACGAGCAGTACTTC.

The rearrangement links TRBV5-1 to TRBJ2-7; D is unclear. Trimming took off 5 bases at V and 0 bases at J, with 9 bases between the two ends. Germline V CDR1 and CDR2: SGHRS, YFSETQ. This CDR3 is 13 amino acids long. The chain's CDR3 is CASRIQDSYEQYF. In DNA, the CDR3 is TGCGCCAGCAGGATACAAGACTCCTACGAGCAGTACTTC.

The chain joins TRBV5-6 to TRBJ2-4; 8 bases align to TRBD1. The CDR3 sequence is 17 residues long. Losses at the gene ends were 0 bases for V and 0 bases for J; bases not matched to a gene: 5. The germline gives CDR1 SGHDT, CDR2 YYEEEE. CDR3 in DNA: TGTGCCAGCAGCTTGGCGACAGGGGTCCTAGCCAAAAACATTCAGTACTTC. Amino acid sequence: CASSLATGVLAKNIQYF.

V gene TRBV6-4 combines with J gene TRBJ2-1; the match to TRBD1 covers 9 bases. The germline gives CDR1 MRHNA, CDR2 SNTAGT. The CDR3 is 15 residues long. Unmatched junction bases numbered 1, after V lost 3 bases and J lost 1 base. DNA of the CDR3: TGTGCCAGCAGTGATGGGACAGGGTCCTACAATGAGCAGTTCTTC. It encodes CASSDGTGSYNEQFF.

The chain is built from TRBV5-6 and TRBJ1-3; D is unresolved. The CDR3 is 15 residues long. The ends were cut back, 1 base at V and 2 bases at J, with 10 bases in the middle. The germline V gene encodes CDR1 SGHDT and CDR2 YYEEEE. CDR3 region: CASSLRAQAGNTIYF. CDR3 bases: TGTGCCAGCAGCTTGAGAGCCCAAGCTGGAAACACCATATATTTT.

The V and J genes are TRBV7-2 and TRBJ1-1; TRBD1 matches at 8 bases. Looked up from germline, CDR1 is SGHTA and CDR2 is FQGNSA. The CDR3 consists of 14 residues. Trimming took 2 bases from V and 5 from J; bases not matched to a gene: 4. CDR3 nucleotides: TGTGCCAGCAGCTTACAGGGGGCGATTACTGAAGCTTTCTTT. Amino acid sequence: CASSLQGAITEAFF.

The V and J genes are TRBV5-6 and TRBJ1-4; maybe TRBD1 (6 bases). The ends were cut back, 3 bases at V and 0 bases at J, with 18 bases in the middle. The CDR3 runs 18 residues. Germline V gene data show CDR1 as SGHDT and CDR2 as YYEEEE. CDR3 residues: CASSSRARGGATNEKLFF. The CDR3 coding sequence is TGTGCCAGCAGCTCGAGGGCCAGGGGCGGAGCAACTAATGAAAAACTGTTTTTT.

The genes are TRBV2 and TRBJ2-1; maybe TRBD1 (6 bases). CDR1 and CDR2 (germline): SNHLY, FYNNEI. CDR3 length: 15 residues. V shed 3 bases and J shed 3 bases, with 12 bases lying between them. This chain's CDR3 is CASSERQGYYNEQFF. CDR3 in DNA: TGTGCCAGCAGTGAGAGGCAGGGGTACTACAATGAGCAGTTCTTC. The variable domain in full, with the rest retrieved from reference TRBV2 and TRBJ2-1, is EPEVTQTPSHQVTQMGQEVILRCVPISNHLYFYWYRQILGQKVEFLVSFYNNEISEKSEIFDDQFSVERPDGSNFTLKIRSTKLEDSAMYFCASSERQGYYNEQFFGPGTRLTVL.

V and J are TRBV9 and TRBJ2-5; TRBD1 is a possible D gene (5 bases). The DNA end favors TRBJ2-7, so the J call may be wrong. This CDR3 comprises 13 residues. Germline values: CDR1 SGDLS, CDR2 YYNGEE. The CDR3 spells CASSVEGLGEQYF. CDR3 DNA sequence: TGTGCCAGCAGCGTAGAGGGGCTGGGCGAGCAGTACTTC.

The chain has TRBV2 and TRBJ1-4; no firm D call. V gave up 5 bases and J gave up 0 bases, with 10 bases separating them. The germline V gene has CDR1 SNHLY and CDR2 FYNNEI. The CDR3 length is 15 residues. CDR3 protein: CASSPQQTTNEKLFF. CDR3 bases: TGTGCCAGCAGTCCACAACAGACAACTAATGAAAAACTGTTTTTT.

This clone showed up just once. The J gene is TRBJ2-2, the V gene TRBV6-5; 7 bases line up with TRBD1. J gave up 0 bases and V 2 bases, and 3 bases lay outside the gene matches. This CDR3 spans 16 amino acids. Germline loops: CDR1 MNHEY, CDR2 SVGAGI. The CDR3 here is CASSYGDRANTGELFF. CDR3 bases: TGTGCCAGCAGTTACGGGGACAGAGCGAACACCGGGGAGCTGTTTTTT.

This clone was counted only a few times. The chain uses TRBV29-1 and TRBJ2-3; D gene ambiguous. Trimming left V 7 bases short and J 8 bases short, with 19 bases between. The length of the CDR3 is 13 residues. The V gene's germline CDR1 is SQVTM and CDR2 ANQGSEA. CDR3 coding DNA: TGCAGCGCCCGGCACCCTACGACACCTACGCAGTATTTT. Its translation is CSARHPTTPTQYF.

This clone appeared a single time. The gene calls are TRBV28 and TRBJ1-6, with D possibly matching TRBD1 (6 bases). Germline V gene sequence: CDR1 MDHEN, CDR2 SYDVKM. V lost 6 bases, J lost 5 bases, and 8 bases lay in between. The CDR3 sequence is 13 residues long. The DNA of the CDR3 is TGTGCCAGCAGCGCAGGGGATAATTCACCCCTCCACTTT. Translated: CASSAGDNSPLHF. The variable domain in full, completed from reference TRBV28 and TRBJ1-6, reads DVKVTQSSRYLVKRTGEKVFLECVQDMDHENMFWYRQDPGLGLRLIYFSYDVKMKEKGDIPEGYSVSREKKERFSLILESASTNQTSMYLCASSAGDNSPLHFGNGTRLTVT.

This chain links TRBV29-1 with TRBJ1-2, with D perhaps TRBD1 (5 bases). Per germline, CDR1 SQVTM and CDR2 ANQGSEA. V was cut by 4 bases and J by 0 bases, with 9 bases left in between. The CDR3 extends over 13 amino acids. CDR3 bases: TGCAGCGTTGTAGACAGATCTAACTATGGCTACACCTTC. Amino acids: CSVVDRSNYGYTF.

In its sample, this clone was seen a few times. The chain couples TRBV7-2 to TRBJ1-5; TRBD1 matches 7 bases. The length of the CDR3 is 14 residues. Germline assignment: CDR1 SGHTA and CDR2 FQGNSA. J lost 3 bases, V lost 5 bases, and 4 bases had no gene match. The CDR3 nucleotides read TGTGCCAGCAGCCGAGGACAGGACAATCAGCCCCAGCATTTT. It is translated as CASSRGQDNQPQHF.

This clone was found a few times. This chain connects TRBV28 to TRBJ2-1, with a weak D call TRBD2 (5 bases). The CDR3 covers 15 residues. The germline V gene has CDR1 MDHEN and CDR2 SYDVKM. V was shortened by 4 bases and J by 0 bases, with 10 bases between the two germline ends. The CDR3 nucleotides read TGTGCCAGCAGTTACCCGGGGAGCTCCTACAATGAGCAGTTCTTC. This translates into CASSYPGSSYNEQFF. Looking up the rest from reference TRBV28 and TRBJ2-1 gives the full variable domain: DVKVTQSSRYLVKRTGEKVFLECVQDMDHENMFWYRQDPGLGLRLIYFSYDVKMKEKGDIPEGYSVSREKKERFSLILESASTNQTSMYLCASSYPGSSYNEQFFGPGTRLTVL.

This clone was detected a few times. V is TRBV5-6 and J is TRBJ2-5; 7 bases fit TRBD1. Looked up from germline, CDR1 is SGHDT and CDR2 is YYEEEE. J gave up 2 bases and V 4 bases, and 8 bases lay outside the gene matches. The CDR3 length is 15 residues. Written as DNA, the CDR3 is TGTGCCAGCAGCCTAAGACAGGGATGGCAAGAGACCCAGTACTTC. Its protein product is CASSLRQGWQETQYF.

This chain uses TRBV29-1 with TRBJ2-5; 7 bases agree with TRBD1. The DNA end favors TRBJ2-7, so the J call may be wrong. The CDR3 has 12 residues. Germline CDR1 and CDR2: SQVTM and ANQGSEA. Here the CDR3 DNA reads TGCAGCGTTGGACAGGGAGTCCACGAGCAGTACTTC. This encodes CSVGQGVHEQYF.

The V gene is TRBV4-1, the J gene TRBJ1-4, with D perhaps matching TRBD1 (5 bases). Deletions cut 1 base from V and 6 bases from J, with 9 bases between. Germline CDR1 and CDR2: MGHRA and YSYEKL. The CDR3 totals 14 residues. For the CDR3, the DNA is TGCGCCAGCAGCCAAGCTAGGGGTGATGAAAAACTGTTTTTT. It codes for CASSQARGDEKLFF.

CDR3 amino acids: CASSPSREINAFF. The CDR3 DNA reads TGTGCCAGCTCACCATCCCGAGAGATAAATGCTTTCTTT. The J gene is TRBJ1-1, the V gene TRBV18; D remains ambiguous. The CDR3 length is 13 residues. Germline CDR1 is KGHSH and CDR2 is LQKENI. V dropped 2 bases and J dropped 11 bases, with 15 bases sitting between them.

The chain recombines TRBV12-5 with TRBJ1-2, with 11 bases fitting TRBD1. Germline V gene lookup returns CDR1 LGHNT and CDR2 FRNRAP. V was pared by 6 bases and J by 4 bases, with 4 bases of the junction left unmatched. The CDR3 totals 14 residues. The CDR3 DNA reads as TGTGCTAGTGGCGGGACAGGGGGGAGCTATGGCTACACCTTC. Protein: CASGGTGGSYGYTF.